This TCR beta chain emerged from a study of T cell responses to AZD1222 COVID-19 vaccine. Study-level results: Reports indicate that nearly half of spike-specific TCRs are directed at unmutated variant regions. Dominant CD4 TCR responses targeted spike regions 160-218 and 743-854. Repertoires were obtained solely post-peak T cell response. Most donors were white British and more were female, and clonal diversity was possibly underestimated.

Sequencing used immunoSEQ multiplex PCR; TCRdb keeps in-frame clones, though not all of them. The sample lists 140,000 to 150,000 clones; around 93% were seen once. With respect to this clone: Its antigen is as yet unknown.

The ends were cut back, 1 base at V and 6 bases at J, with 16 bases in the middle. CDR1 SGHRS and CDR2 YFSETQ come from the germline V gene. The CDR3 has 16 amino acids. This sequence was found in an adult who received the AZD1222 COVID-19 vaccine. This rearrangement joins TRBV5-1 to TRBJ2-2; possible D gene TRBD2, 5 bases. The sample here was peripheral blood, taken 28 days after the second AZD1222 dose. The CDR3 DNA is TGCGCCAGCAGCTTGATGGGCGAGGGCCGGGCCGGGGAGCTGTTTTTT. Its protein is CASSLMGEGRAGELFF.